Presented here are 6 T cell receptor beta chains from one specimen sequenced in a study of blood T cells in healthy people across ages. A sample-barcoded 5' primer and a J-beta primer mix were used in a second PCR of about 7 to 11 cycles. In TCRdb, the 5' RACE reads were re-called with MiXCR into one record per CDR3 protein. The sample holds some 880,000 distinct CDR3 sequences, 30% to 45% seen once. The sequenced material came from blood. These receptors all come from a man younger than 35 in good health.

This sequence joins TRBV3-1 and TRBJ1-2; D not resolved. The germline V and J ends were trimmed by 1 base and 4 bases, with 10 bases remaining between them. The CDR3 spans 14 residues. The germline V gene encodes CDR1 LGHDT and CDR2 YNNKEL (reference sequence). Here the CDR3 DNA reads TGTGCCAGCAGCCAAGCTCGGCAGAGCTATGGCTACACCTTC. Amino acid sequence: CASSQARQSYGYTF. The full variable domain, with the rest looked up from reference TRBV3-1 and TRBJ1-2, is DTAVSQTPKYLVTQMGNDKSIKCEQNLGHDTMYWYKQDSKKFLKIMFSYNNKELIINETVPNRFSPKSPDKAHLNLHINSLELGDSAVYFCASSQARQSYGYTFGSGTRLTVV.

This clonotype was seen many times. The V and J genes are TRBV12-3 or TRBV12-4 and TRBJ2-3; 8 bases line up with TRBD2. The CDR3 covers 15 residues. V gave up 8 bases and J gave up 5 bases; unmatched junction bases: 12. As DNA, the CDR3 is TGTGCCAGCGCTCGGGGACTAGGCGCCCGAGATACGCAGTATTTT. The encoded protein is CASARGLGARDTQYF.

This clonotype was seen a handful of times. V gene TRBV3-1 combines with J gene TRBJ2-5; 8 nucleotides align to TRBD1. The ends lost 3 bases at V and 4 bases at J; junction bases unmatched: 10. Germline V gene sequence: CDR1 LGHDT, CDR2 YNNKEL (reference sequence). The CDR3 totals 16 residues. For the CDR3, the DNA is TGTGCCAGCAGCCACCGAGGAACAGGGGGTTTAGAGACCCAGTACTTC. Its translation is CASSHRGTGGLETQYF.

This sequence joins TRBV6-2 or TRBV6-3 and TRBJ1-5; D is undetermined. CDR1 MNHEY and CDR2 SVGEGT come from the germline V gene. Trimming stripped 2 bases from V and 5 bases from J, with 7 bases between. The CDR3 spans 13 residues. Here the CDR3 reads CASSYGADQPQHF. The CDR3 nucleotides are TGTGCCAGCAGTTACGGAGCAGATCAGCCCCAGCATTTT.

This clonotype has at least ten counts. The gene calls are TRBV9 and TRBJ2-1; D possibly corresponds to TRBD2 (5 bases). Germline V gene data show CDR1 as SGDLS and CDR2 as YYNGEE. V dropped 1 base and J dropped 0 bases, with 8 bases sitting between them. The CDR3 extends over 15 amino acids. The CDR3 DNA is TGTGCCAGCAGCGTACGAGAGGGCTCCTACAATGAGCAGTTCTTC. Translating it yields CASSVREGSYNEQFF.

V and J are TRBV28 and TRBJ2-2; TRBD2 matches at 7 bases. The length of the CDR3 is 20 residues. The J segment lost 1 base and the V segment lost 4 bases, leaving 18 bases of the junction unmatched. Germline CDR1 reads MDHEN; CDR2 reads SYDVKM. The CDR3 is CASSYHASRGGGRNTGELFF. In nucleotides, the CDR3 is TGTGCCAGCAGTTACCACGCCTCTAGGGGCGGGGGTAGGAACACCGGGGAGCTGTTTTTT.